At least ten counts were recorded for the clone carrying this TCR beta chain. The entry originates in a study of T-cell reconstitution after alpha-beta-depleted transplantation in children. This CDR3 is 16 amino acids long. V lost 2 bases, J lost 3 bases, and 8 bases stayed unmatched. The germline gives CDR1 SGHDN, CDR2 FVKESK. Unique molecular identifiers were used in preparing the TCRbeta library. TCRdb reprocessed the PCR reads with MiXCR, giving one entry per CDR3 protein. The sample contains about 7,200 distinct CDR3 sequences, more than 5% of which appear only once. The TCR originated in a child under two years old who had a stem cell transplant for acute myeloid leukemia, so the T cells may come from the graft donor. The starting material was PBMCs, mostly from graft donor cells, obtained 180 days after TCRalphabeta/CD19-depleted stem cell transplant. The rearrangement links TRBV14 to TRBJ2-7, with TRBD1 matching over 9 bases. The CDR3 region has the DNA TGTGCCAGCAGCCAACGCGACAGGGGGTCTAACTACGAGCAGTACTTC. Translating gives CASSQRDRGSNYEQYF.